This T cell receptor (beta chain) was recorded in a study of blood T cell repertoires in COVID-19. Germline loops: CDR1 LNHDA, CDR2 SQIVND (reference sequence). There are 16 residues in the CDR3. The V gene end was trimmed by 0 bases and the J gene end by 2 bases; junction bases not matched to a gene: 4. Original processing methods: Estimates of nucleated cell counts were drawn from the amplification of reference gene primers. The repertoire was sequenced with immunoSEQ multiplex PCR; TCRdb's copy has only in-frame clones and lacks some. V and J calls and clone size are copied from that table; D and trimming were computed from the DNA. The sample consists of hundreds of thousands of clones, roughly 87% of them appearing once.

V and J are TRBV19 and TRBJ2-1; TRBD1 matches 7 bases. The sequence derives from a woman younger than 45 with acute COVID-19. Sequencing was done on a sample of PBMCs or T cells enriched from blood (not recorded which). The chain's CDR3 is CASSIERGRPYNEQFF. The CDR3, as DNA: TGTGCCAGTAGTATAGAGAGGGGGCGACCCTACAATGAGCAGTTCTTC.